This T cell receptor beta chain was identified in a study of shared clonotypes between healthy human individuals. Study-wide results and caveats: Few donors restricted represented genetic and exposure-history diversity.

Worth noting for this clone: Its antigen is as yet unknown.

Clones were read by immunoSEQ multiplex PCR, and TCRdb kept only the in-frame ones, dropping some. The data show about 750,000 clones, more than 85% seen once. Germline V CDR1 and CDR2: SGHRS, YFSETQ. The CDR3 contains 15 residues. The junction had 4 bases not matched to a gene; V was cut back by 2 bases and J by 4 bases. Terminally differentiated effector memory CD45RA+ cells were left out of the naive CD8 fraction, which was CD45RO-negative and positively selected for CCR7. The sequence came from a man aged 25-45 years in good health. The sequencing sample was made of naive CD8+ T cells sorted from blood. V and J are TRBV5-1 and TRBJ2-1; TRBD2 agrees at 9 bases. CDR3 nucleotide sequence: TGCGCCAGCAGCTTTTCCCTAGCGGGGTACAATGAGCAGTTCTTC. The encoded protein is CASSFSLAGYNEQFF.